This TCR beta chain was sequenced during a study of blood T cell repertoires in COVID-19. The CDR3 length is 11 residues. Germline CDR1 GTSNPN, CDR2 SVGIG (reference sequence). V lost 5 bases and J lost 8, with 12 bases in between. Source study methods: Estimates of nucleated cell counts were drawn from the amplification of reference gene primers. Profiling relied on immunoSEQ multiplex PCR, and the TCRdb table lists in-frame clones only, not all of them. V and J calls and clone size are those listed in that table; D and trimming were worked out from the DNA. The top ten hold roughly 2.3% of the sample, which has about 310,000 clones, 70% to 90% seen once.

Material for sequencing was PBMCs or T cells enriched from blood (not recorded which). V is TRBV30 and J is TRBJ1-1; D remains ambiguous. The receptor comes from a man under 40 who had recovered from COVID-19. The CDR3 reads CAWGSGAEAFF. The CDR3 DNA sequence: TGTGCCTGGGGGTCGGGAGCAGAAGCTTTCTTT.